The 32 T cell receptor beta chains in this list originate from one sample, sequenced in a study of blood T cell repertoires in COVID-19. TCRdb keeps only in-frame clones here, not all; method: immunoSEQ multiplex PCR. The sample shows a few hundred thousand clones, roughly 87% of them seen only once. The sequenced sample was PBMCs or T cells enriched from blood (not recorded which). The source is a man younger than 30 with acute COVID-19.

The DNA for the CDR3 is TGTGCCAGCAGTTATGACGGGGGCACCGGGGAGCTGTTTTTT. This sequence encodes CASSYDGGTGELFF. The chain carries TRBV6-5 and TRBJ2-2, with a possible D match to TRBD2 (6 bases). The CDR3 sequence is 14 residues long. Trimming cost V 3 bases and J 4 bases, with 9 bases left between them. Germline assignment: CDR1 MNHEY and CDR2 SVGAGI.

This clone was counted a single time. This chain uses TRBV28 with TRBJ1-5; maybe TRBD1 (5 bases). V lost 3 bases and J 4 bases, leaving 19 bases between the germline ends. This CDR3 is built from 17 residues. Germline V gene data show CDR1 as MDHEN and CDR2 as SYDVKM. CDR3 protein: CASSFDSGAPGNQPQHF. CDR3 coding DNA: TGTGCCAGCAGTTTCGATTCCGGAGCCCCAGGGAATCAGCCCCAGCATTTT.

This chain uses TRBV30 with TRBJ1-1; 8 bases are a match to TRBD1. This CDR3 is 15 amino acids long. V gave up 0 bases and J gave up 3 bases; unmatched junction bases: 6. In germline, CDR1 is GTSNPN, CDR2 SVGIG (reference sequence). CDR3 region: CAWSVITGGDTEAFF. The CDR3 DNA follows: TGTGCCTGGAGTGTAATAACAGGGGGTGACACTGAAGCTTTCTTT.

This chain connects TRBV10-1 to TRBJ2-1; TRBD2 is a possible D gene (5 bases). V was cut by 5 bases and J by 10 bases, with 21 bases left in between. The CDR3 runs 15 residues. Germline loops: CDR1 WNHNN, CDR2 SYGVQD (reference sequence). The CDR3: CASSPRGSGISEQFF. Here the CDR3 DNA reads TGCGCCAGCAGTCCCCGTGGGAGTGGTATATCGGAGCAGTTCTTC.

The V gene is TRBV3-1 (or the pseudogene TRBV3-2), the J gene TRBJ1-1; D unresolved. The CDR3 has 15 residues. The germline V and J ends were trimmed by 0 bases and 1 base, with 9 bases remaining between them. CDR1 LGHDT and CDR2 YNNKEL come from the germline V gene (reference sequence). Here the CDR3 DNA reads TGTGCCAGCAGCCAAGAAGGCAGCGCGAACACTGAAGCTTTCTTT. It codes for CASSQEGSANTEAFF.

The rearrangement uses TRBV4-2 and TRBJ2-7; D call uncertain. This CDR3 is 15 amino acids long. Deletions cut 0 bases from V and 0 bases from J, with 9 bases between. Germline loops: CDR1 LGHNA, CDR2 YNFKEQ. Here the CDR3 reads CASSQDDGYSYEQYF. As DNA, the CDR3 is TGTGCCAGCAGCCAAGATGACGGGTACTCCTACGAGCAGTACTTC.

The chain combines TRBV28 with TRBJ1-5, with 8 nucleotides matching TRBD1. The germline V gene has CDR1 MDHEN and CDR2 SYDVKM. The junction had 3 bases not matched to a gene; V was cut back by 5 bases and J by 0 bases. The CDR3 sequence is 15 residues long. The CDR3 here is CASSGGQASNQPQHF. The CDR3, as DNA: TGTGCCAGCAGTGGGGGACAGGCTAGCAATCAGCCCCAGCATTTT.

V gene TRBV5-1 combines with J gene TRBJ2-5, with D maybe TRBD2 (6 bases). There are 15 residues in the CDR3. In germline, CDR1 is SGHRS, CDR2 YFSETQ. Trimming cost V 3 bases and J 4 bases, with 16 bases left between them. The CDR3 loop is CASSSSLGGRETQYF. CDR3 nucleotide sequence: TGCGCCAGCAGCTCATCACTAGGAGGGCGAGAGACCCAGTACTTC.

V and J are TRBV30 and TRBJ1-2; D remains unclear. CDR1 is GTSNPN and CDR2 is SVGIG in the germline V gene (reference sequence). The CDR3 is made up of 12 amino acids. V shed 0 bases and J shed 7 bases, with 9 bases lying between them. Written as DNA, the CDR3 is TGTGCCTGGAGTGTAAAACGGGGTGGCTACACCTTC. Encoded protein: CAWSVKRGGYTF.

The gene calls are TRBV5-1 and TRBJ2-3; TRBD2 might be the D (5 bases). This CDR3 comprises 14 residues. The germline CDR1 and CDR2 sequences are SGHRS and YFSETQ. Trimming took 0 bases from V and 4 from J, leaving 9 bases between them. The DNA of the CDR3 is TGCGCCAGCAGCTTGGTACTAGTGGCAGATACGCAGTATTTT. This codes for CASSLVLVADTQYF.

The chain joins TRBV16 to TRBJ2-7, with D possibly matching TRBD1 (6 bases). CDR3 size: 15 residues. In germline, CDR1 is KGHSY, CDR2 FQNENV. Trimming left V 1 base short and J 3 bases short, with 13 bases between. This CDR3 reads CASSQYEPGVYEQYF. The DNA for the CDR3 is TGTGCCAGCAGCCAATATGAGCCAGGGGTCTACGAGCAGTACTTC.

A remark on this clone: Its ends do not fully match the called genes, so a read error is possible. The genes are TRBV7-7 and TRBJ2-7; 7 nucleotides align to TRBD1. The germline V gene encodes CDR1 SSHAT and CDR2 FNYEAQ (reference sequence). The CDR3 loop spans 14 amino acids. CDR3 region: CASSQWTGAYEQYF. The DNA of the CDR3 is TGTGCTAGCAGCCAATGGACAGGCGCCTACGAGCAGTACTTC.

This clone was observed a handful of times. The rearrangement joins TRBV2 to TRBJ2-3; 8 bases match TRBD2. Germline V CDR1 and CDR2: SNHLY, FYNNEI. The CDR3 runs 13 residues. V was clipped by 8 bases and J by 1 base; unmatched bases: 2. The CDR3 coding sequence is TGTGCCAGCGTGCGGGAGGGCACAGATACGCAGTATTTT. Amino acid sequence: CASVREGTDTQYF.

This clone was seen once. The chain has TRBV14 and TRBJ2-1; 11 bases match TRBD2. The CDR3 totals 17 residues. The V gene's germline CDR1 is SGHDN and CDR2 FVKESK. The ends lost 1 base at V and 2 bases at J; junction bases unmatched: 4. This CDR3 reads CASSQGSGRDPYNEQFF. The CDR3, as DNA: TGTGCCAGCAGCCAAGGTAGCGGGAGGGACCCCTACAATGAGCAGTTCTTC.

This rearrangement joins TRBV29-1 to TRBJ2-7, with 9 nucleotides matching TRBD2. CDR1 is SQVTM and CDR2 is ANQGSEA in the germline V gene. The CDR3 contains 15 residues. Trimming cost V 7 bases and J 0 bases; bases outside gene matches: 10. This chain's CDR3 is CSAKGASGVSYEQYF. The CDR3 DNA reads TGCAGCGCAAAGGGGGCTAGCGGGGTCTCCTACGAGCAGTACTTC.

The CDR3 loop is CASSSQGTGGNGYTF. Here the CDR3 DNA reads TGTGCCAGCAGTTCTCAAGGGACGGGGGGCAATGGCTACACCTTC. V gene TRBV27 combines with J gene TRBJ1-2; possible D gene TRBD1, 6 bases. Germline V CDR1 and CDR2: MNHEY, SMNVEV (reference sequence). Trimming stripped 4 bases from V and 6 bases from J, with 18 bases between. This CDR3 spans 15 amino acids.

The chain links TRBV10-1 to TRBJ1-5, with D possibly being TRBD1 (6 bases). The V gene's germline CDR1 is WNHNN and CDR2 SYGVQD (reference sequence). There are 15 residues in the CDR3. Deletions cut 6 bases from V and 5 bases from J, with 17 bases between. CDR3 DNA: TGCGCCAGCAGGGAAGAGTGGGACAAATATCAGCCCCAGCATTTT. The encoded protein is CASREEWDKYQPQHF.

This clone has just one count. This chain uses TRBV28 with TRBJ1-6; 10 bases align to TRBD1. Germline V gene lookup returns CDR1 MDHEN and CDR2 SYDVKM. J was trimmed by 8 bases and V by 7 bases; bases with no gene match: 5. CDR3 length equals 14 residues. This CDR3 is CASIGGQGDSPLHF. The CDR3 bases are TGTGCCAGCATAGGTGGACAGGGGGATTCACCCCTCCACTTT. The full variable domain, completed using reference TRBV28 and TRBJ1-6, is DVKVTQSSRYLVKRTGEKVFLECVQDMDHENMFWYRQDPGLGLRLIYFSYDVKMKEKGDIPEGYSVSREKKERFSLILESASTNQTSMYLCASIGGQGDSPLHFGNGTRLTVT.

CDR3 residues: CASSLPLPSTDTQYF. The CDR3, as DNA: TGTGCCAGCAGCTTACCACTCCCCAGCACAGATACGCAGTATTTT. The genes are TRBV7-2 and TRBJ2-3; no firm D call. The CDR3 is 15 residues long. Trimming removed 2 bases from V and 0 bases from J, with 9 bases in between. Germline V gene lookup returns CDR1 SGHTA and CDR2 FQGNSA.

The chain joins TRBV30 to TRBJ1-1; a possible D gene is TRBD1 (6 bases). Trimming pared 6 bases from V and 5 bases from J, leaving 13 bases between. Germline CDR1 is GTSNPN and CDR2 is SVGIG (reference sequence). The CDR3 contains 12 residues. For the CDR3, the DNA is TGTGCCTGCTGGACAGTGCAAACTGAAGCTTTCTTT. Translating gives CACWTVQTEAFF.

The genes are TRBV2 and TRBJ1-5, with D uncertain. The CDR3 runs to 14 residues. The V gene's germline CDR1 is SNHLY and CDR2 FYNNEI. Trimming removed 3 bases at V and 2 bases at J, with 8 bases between. The CDR3: CASSERRGNQPQHF. The CDR3 nucleotides are TGTGCCAGCAGTGAGCGGAGGGGCAATCAGCCCCAGCATTTT.

V gene TRBV5-1 combines with J gene TRBJ1-2; D uncertain. Trimming removed 4 bases at V and 3 bases at J, with 13 bases between. Germline V lookup: CDR1 SGHRS, CDR2 YFSETQ. The CDR3 has 14 residues. The CDR3 nucleotides are TGCGCCAGCAGCCCCGTTTTCGGGTACTATGGCTACACCTTC. As protein: CASSPVFGYYGYTF.

In DNA form, the CDR3 reads TGTGCCAGCAGTCCCCTGGTGGGGGCTATTGAGCCCCAGCATTTT. It is translated as CASSPLVGAIEPQHF. The chain links TRBV27 to TRBJ1-5, with D maybe TRBD1 (6 bases). Trimming took 5 bases from V and 8 from J, leaving 19 bases between them. Looked up from germline, CDR1 is MNHEY and CDR2 is SMNVEV (reference sequence). The CDR3 sequence is 15 residues long.

The V call is TRBV29-1, the J call TRBJ2-6; possibly TRBD2 for D (5 bases). Germline V gene data show CDR1 as SQVTM and CDR2 as ANQGSEA. The CDR3 is 13 amino acids. Trimming shortened V by 3 bases and J by 3 bases, and 6 bases separated the two germline ends. CDR3 in DNA: TGCAGCGTTGAGGAGGTTGGGGCCAACGTCCTGACTTTC. This gives the protein CSVEEVGANVLTF.

This rearrangement joins TRBV4-1 to TRBJ1-1; possibly TRBD1 for D (5 bases). The CDR3 loop spans 15 amino acids. Between the trimmed V and J ends, which lost 2 bases and 5 bases, there was a span of 15 bases. The V gene's germline CDR1 is MGHRA and CDR2 YSYEKL. The CDR3 bases are TGCGCCAGCAGCCAATCTCGACTGGGGCGGACTGAAGCTTTCTTT. This translates into CASSQSRLGRTEAFF.

The chain is built from TRBV19 and TRBJ1-2; D possibly corresponds to TRBD1 (6 bases). The CDR3 has 15 residues. V shed 4 bases and J shed 4 bases, with 16 bases lying between them. In germline, CDR1 is LNHDA, CDR2 SQIVND (reference sequence). The CDR3 is CASSRTDSLTYGYTF. CDR3 in DNA: TGTGCCAGTAGTAGAACGGACAGCCTCACCTATGGCTACACCTTC.

The chain uses TRBV7-3 and TRBJ1-1, with TRBD1 matching over 7 bases. CDR1 and CDR2 (germline): SGHTA, FQGTGA. The trim removed 1 base at V and 0 bases at J, leaving 17 bases unmatched. The CDR3 spans 20 residues. The DNA of the CDR3 is TGTGCCAGCAGCTTAAGGCCTTTGGGCAGGGGGGCCTCCATGAACACTGAAGCTTTCTTT. Its translation: CASSLRPLGRGASMNTEAFF.

In this sample, this clone turned up once. This rearrangement joins TRBV7-9 to TRBJ1-2; TRBD1 aligns across 10 bases. The V segment lost 6 bases and the J segment 6 bases; nucleotides outside the gene matches: 7. This CDR3 spans 14 amino acids. Germline V gives CDR1 SEHNR, CDR2 FQNEAQ (reference sequence). The CDR3 reads CASRFGQGEDGYTF. The DNA for the CDR3 is TGTGCCAGCAGATTTGGACAGGGGGAAGATGGCTACACCTTC. The full variable domain, completed using reference TRBV7-9 and TRBJ1-2, is DTGVSQNPRHKITKRGQNVTFRCDPISEHNRLYWYRQTLGQGPEFLTYFQNEAQLEKSRLLSDRFSAERPKGSFSTLEIQRTEQGDSAMYLCASRFGQGEDGYTFGSGTRLTVV.

This chain joins TRBV19 and TRBJ1-5, with a weak D call TRBD1 (5 bases). CDR1 LNHDA and CDR2 SQIVND come from the germline V gene (reference sequence). The V end was cut by 5 bases, the J end by 2 bases, with 13 bases between. The CDR3 has 15 residues. The CDR3 nucleotides read TGTGCCAGTAGTTCCTCTCGGGGGGGCAATCAGCCCCAGCATTTT. It specifies CASSSSRGGNQPQHF.

V is TRBV20-1 and J is TRBJ2-7; 10 bases line up with TRBD2. This CDR3 is built from 15 residues. The germline V gene encodes CDR1 DFQATT and CDR2 SNEGSKA (reference sequence). Unmatched junction bases numbered 10, after V lost 3 bases and J lost 5 bases. CDR3 in amino acids: CSASEREGPWDEQYF. The CDR3 DNA sequence: TGCAGTGCTAGTGAGCGGGAGGGTCCCTGGGACGAGCAGTACTTC.

The chain has TRBV30 and TRBJ2-7, with TRBD2 matching over 11 bases. The V gene's germline CDR1 is GTSNPN and CDR2 SVGIG (reference sequence). The CDR3 spans 16 residues. V lost 0 bases and J lost 12; bases outside the gene matches: 16. The CDR3 is CAWSVGGLAGGGSPYF. CDR3 DNA: TGTGCCTGGAGTGTAGGAGGGCTAGCGGGAGGAGGTTCGCCGTACTTC.

This clone has just one count. The chain couples TRBV19 to TRBJ2-2, with 7 bases aligning to TRBD1. V was pared by 8 bases and J by 2 bases, with 5 bases of the junction left unmatched. The CDR3 totals 14 residues. Germline lookup yields CDR1 LNHDA and CDR2 SQIVND (reference sequence). DNA of the CDR3: TGTGCCAGTGGGGGACAGCTAAACACCGGGGAGCTGTTTTTT. Translation gives CASGGQLNTGELFF. Full variable domain (rest looked up from reference TRBV19 and TRBJ2-2): DGGITQSPKYLFRKEGQNVTLSCEQNLNHDAMYWYRQDPGQGLRLIYYSQIVNDFQKGDIAEGYSVSREKKESFPLTVTSAQKNPTAFYLCASGGQLNTGELFFGEGSRLTVL.